This T cell receptor beta chain was obtained from a study of CD8 T cells in Susac syndrome. Sequencing targeted TCR beta in T cells from blood (CD8+ and CD4+). The CD8+ and CD4+ T cells were negatively isolated, with the TEMRA cells enriched by FACS. The RNA input was roughly 0.45 to 1 ug, and it was reverse transcribed with random hexamers. MiXCR, run by TCRdb on the immunoSEQ multiplex PCR reads, gives a single entry per CDR3 protein. The repertoire includes approximately 120,000 distinct CDR3 sequences, 92% of them detected once, and over 0.1% sits in the top ten. The TCR sequence derives from a human donor in good health. What was sequenced was CD8+ T cells from PBMCs.

CDR3 in DNA: TGTGCCAGCAGCCGTCAACACCTGAATAACTATGGCTACACCTTC. Its translation: CASSRQHLNNYGYTF. The chain joins TRBV3-1 to TRBJ1-2; no reliable D call. Germline-derived CDR1 and CDR2 are LGHDT and YNNKEL (reference sequence). Deletions cut 4 bases from V and 1 base from J, with 13 bases between. This CDR3 comprises 15 residues.